The 25 T cell receptor beta chains in this list originate from one sample, sequenced in a study of CD8 T cells in Susac syndrome. RNA was extracted with the RNeasy kit, and a quantity of about 0.5 to 1 ug was reverse transcribed using random hexamers. TCRdb ran MiXCR on the immunoSEQ multiplex PCR reads and lists one entry per CDR3 protein. Here the sample spans 180,000 or so distinct CDR3 sequences, around 95% being singletons. What was sequenced was CD4+ T cells from PBMCs. All receptors come from a human donor with multiple sclerosis.

This clonotype was seen just once. This chain uses TRBV30 with TRBJ2-5; perhaps D is TRBD1 or TRBD2 (6 bases each). Germline CDR1 GTSNPN, CDR2 SVGIG (reference sequence). The CDR3 is made up of 13 amino acids. V was clipped by 8 bases and J by 5 bases, with 18 bases between them. CDR3 sequence (DNA): TGTGCCACCTGGGGGGCGGGGTCGGAGACCCAGTACTTC. Its protein product is CATWGAGSETQYF.

This clonotype was observed once. This sequence joins TRBV4-2 and TRBJ2-7; D is possibly TRBD1 (6 bases). Trimming cost V 0 bases and J 1 base, with 10 bases left between them. From germline, CDR1 is LGHNA and CDR2 YNFKEQ. This CDR3 spans 15 amino acids. The CDR3 reads CASSQDRTVSYEQYF. The CDR3 DNA sequence: TGTGCCAGCAGCCAAGATCGGACAGTTTCCTACGAGCAGTACTTC.

V and J are TRBV29-1 and TRBJ2-2; 8 positions agree with TRBD1. The germline V gene encodes CDR1 SQVTM and CDR2 ANQGSEA. The V and J ends lost 6 bases and 6 bases, in that order; junction bases with no gene match: 21. The length of the CDR3 is 18 residues. CDR3 sequence reads: CSVTKGDGQGVNPGELFF. DNA of the CDR3: TGCAGCGTCACCAAGGGAGATGGACAGGGCGTAAATCCCGGGGAGCTGTTTTTT.

The rearrangement uses TRBV7-7 and TRBJ2-5; 7 positions match TRBD1. The CDR3 spans 14 residues. V gave up 5 bases and J gave up 5 bases; unmatched junction bases: 8. CDR1 SSHAT and CDR2 FNYEAQ come from the germline V gene (reference sequence). In DNA form, the CDR3 reads TGTGCCAGCAGCCCCCGGGTGGGACAGGAGACCCAGTACTTC. Translated, it gives CASSPRVGQETQYF.

This clonotype was seen once. The J gene is TRBJ1-3, the V gene TRBV4-2, with D hard to call. The length of the CDR3 is 18 residues. V dropped 0 bases and J dropped 4 bases, with 19 bases sitting between them. Germline V gives CDR1 LGHNA, CDR2 YNFKEQ. The CDR3: CASSQEFAGGPVGNTIYF. DNA for the CDR3: TGTGCCAGCAGCCAAGAATTCGCGGGAGGACCGGTCGGAAACACCATATATTTT.

The chain employs TRBV20-1 and TRBJ1-4; the match to TRBD1 covers 8 bases. Looked up from germline, CDR1 is DFQATT and CDR2 is SNEGSKA (reference sequence). V shed 5 bases and J 4 bases; nucleotides not matched to a gene: 3. The CDR3 length is 13 residues. This CDR3 reads CSALDRDNEKLFF. DNA of the CDR3: TGCAGTGCTCTGGACAGGGATAATGAAAAACTGTTTTTT.

The V call is TRBV29-1, the J call TRBJ2-5, with unresolved D. The CDR3 loop spans 12 amino acids. The V end lost 6 bases, the J end lost 0 bases, and 8 bases lay between the germline ends. The germline V gene encodes CDR1 SQVTM and CDR2 ANQGSEA. CDR3 DNA: TGCAGCGTAGAATTGTACCAAGAGACCCAGTACTTC. This gives the protein CSVELYQETQYF.

The chain combines TRBV6-4 with TRBJ2-3; 7 bases line up with TRBD1. With 5 bases clipped from V and 2 bases from J, the junction kept 4 bases outside the gene matches. Germline V gene data show CDR1 as MRHNA and CDR2 as SNTAGT. This CDR3 has 14 amino acids. The CDR3 here is CASSRDSFTDTQYF. In nucleotides, the CDR3 is TGTGCCAGCAGTCGGGACAGTTTCACAGATACGCAGTATTTT.

This clonotype was counted a few times. J is TRBJ1-1 and V is TRBV7-9; TRBD1 might be the D (5 bases). There are 13 residues in the CDR3. Germline V gene data show CDR1 as SEHNR and CDR2 as FQNEAQ (reference sequence). Trimming shortened V by 5 bases and J by 2 bases, and 9 bases separated the two germline ends. The CDR3 loop reads CASSQTVNTEAFF. CDR3 sequence (DNA): TGTGCCAGCAGCCAGACAGTTAACACTGAAGCTTTCTTT.

This chain joins TRBV5-6 and TRBJ2-7; 7 bases align to TRBD2. Germline CDR1 reads SGHDT; CDR2 reads YYEEEE. The CDR3 spans 15 residues. The V gene end was trimmed by 0 bases and the J gene end by 2 bases; junction bases not matched to a gene: 5. DNA for the CDR3: TGTGCCAGCAGCTTGGTCGGGACTACTCCCTACGAGCAGTACTTC. Translation gives CASSLVGTTPYEQYF.

This clonotype was picked up one time. The CDR3 region is CASTQGINEKLFF. CDR3 DNA: TGTGCCAGCACGCAGGGGATTAATGAAAAACTGTTTTTT. The chain has TRBV2 and TRBJ1-4; a weak D match, TRBD1 (6 bases). The CDR3 covers 13 residues. V was shortened by 7 bases and J by 4 bases, with 10 bases between the two germline ends. Per the germline V gene, CDR1 is SNHLY and CDR2 is FYNNEI.

The chain couples TRBV9 to TRBJ1-1; D gene uncertain. The CDR3 consists of 15 residues. V was trimmed by 0 bases and J by 4 bases, leaving 13 bases between them. Germline V gene lookup returns CDR1 SGDLS and CDR2 YYNGEE. Here the CDR3 reads CASSVGLGSVTEAFF. CDR3 in DNA: TGTGCCAGCAGCGTAGGGCTGGGTTCAGTCACTGAAGCTTTCTTT.

The chain recombines TRBV2 with TRBJ2-3; a possible D gene is TRBD2 (5 bases). CDR3 length: 11 amino acids. Germline CDR1 SNHLY, CDR2 FYNNEI. V was trimmed by 10 bases and J by 5 bases, leaving 10 bases between them. The CDR3 loop is CATAGEDTQYF. Here the CDR3 DNA reads TGTGCCACCGCCGGGGAAGATACGCAGTATTTT. Together with reference TRBV2 and TRBJ2-3, the CDR3 gives the full variable domain: EPEVTQTPSHQVTQMGQEVILRCVPISNHLYFYWYRQILGQKVEFLVSFYNNEISEKSEIFDDQFSVERPDGSNFTLKIRSTKLEDSAMYFCATAGEDTQYFGPGTRLTVL.

V is TRBV7-2 and J is TRBJ2-5, with 7 positions matching TRBD2. V shed 3 bases and J 5 bases; nucleotides not matched to a gene: 3. The CDR3 totals 13 residues. CDR1 SGHTA and CDR2 FQGNSA come from the germline V gene. CDR3 bases: TGTGCCAGCAGCTTTATGGGGGGGGAGACCCAGTACTTC. It encodes CASSFMGGETQYF.

The chain links TRBV4-1 to TRBJ1-2; D may be TRBD1 (5 bases). Germline assignment: CDR1 MGHRA and CDR2 YSYEKL. This CDR3 has 13 amino acids. The V and J ends lost 2 bases and 6 bases respectively, with 10 bases between them. This CDR3 is CASSQTGGDGYTF. CDR3 DNA: TGCGCCAGCAGCCAAACAGGTGGTGATGGCTACACCTTC.

This clonotype occurred once. The rearrangement uses TRBV24-1 and TRBJ1-2; 9 bases fit TRBD1. V shed 9 bases and J 6 bases; nucleotides not matched to a gene: 1. CDR1 and CDR2 (germline): KGHDR, SFDVKD. The length of the CDR3 is 11 residues. This chain's CDR3 is CATWDRDGYTF. CDR3 DNA: TGTGCCACCTGGGACAGGGATGGCTACACCTTC.

The count of this clonotype is one. This rearrangement joins TRBV20-1 to TRBJ2-3; D gene uncertain. Trimming took 4 bases from V and 2 from J, leaving 7 bases between them. The CDR3 has 12 amino acids. The germline CDR1 and CDR2 sequences are DFQATT and SNEGSKA (reference sequence). DNA of the CDR3: TGCAGTGCTACCCTCATCACAGATACGCAGTATTTT. Residues: CSATLITDTQYF.

This clonotype has a single count. The chain recombines TRBV6-5 with TRBJ2-2; maybe TRBD2 (6 bases). The CDR3 covers 15 residues. The germline V and J ends were trimmed by 4 bases and 0 bases, with 9 bases remaining between them. CDR1 is MNHEY, CDR2 SVGAGI, per germline. The CDR3 region is CASSSGRSNTGELFF. The CDR3 nucleotides are TGTGCCAGCAGTTCCGGGAGATCGAACACCGGGGAGCTGTTTTTT.

The chain combines TRBV20-1 with TRBJ2-3; TRBD2 matches 9 bases. Germline V lookup: CDR1 DFQATT, CDR2 SNEGSKA (reference sequence). This CDR3 has 14 amino acids. Trimming cost V 3 bases and J 3 bases; bases outside gene matches: 4. DNA of the CDR3: TGCAGTGCTAGTAAGGCGGGGGGGACAGATACGCAGTATTTT. This sequence encodes CSASKAGGTDTQYF.

This clonotype has just one count. This chain links TRBV9 with TRBJ1-2; 9 positions match TRBD1. In germline, CDR1 is SGDLS, CDR2 YYNGEE. CDR3 size: 13 residues. V gave up 1 base and J gave up 8 bases; unmatched junction bases: 3. The CDR3 region is CASSVRTGEGYTF. CDR3 nucleotide sequence: TGTGCCAGCAGCGTACGGACAGGGGAAGGCTACACCTTC.

The chain is built from TRBV30 and TRBJ2-1; D ambiguous. Germline CDR1 reads GTSNPN; CDR2 reads SVGIG (reference sequence). The CDR3 has 15 amino acids. The CDR3 DNA sequence: TGTGCTTATAACCCAGGAGTCAGTTTCTACAATGAGCAGTTCTTC. Its translation is CAYNPGVSFYNEQFF.

The chain recombines TRBV7-9 with TRBJ2-7; 7 positions match TRBD1. CDR1 and CDR2 (germline): SEHNR, FQNEAQ (reference sequence). Germline trimming cut 4 bases from V and 3 bases from J; bases unmatched to any gene: 3. The CDR3 runs to 13 residues. CDR3 DNA: TGTGCCAGCAGCTCGGGACAGTTCTACGAGCAGTACTTC. Translation: CASSSGQFYEQYF. Looking up the rest from reference TRBV7-9 and TRBJ2-7 gives the full variable domain: DTGVSQNPRHKITKRGQNVTFRCDPISEHNRLYWYRQTLGQGPEFLTYFQNEAQLEKSRLLSDRFSAERPKGSFSTLEIQRTEQGDSAMYLCASSSGQFYEQYFGPGTRLTVT.

The rearrangement uses TRBV19 and TRBJ1-5, with 11 bases fitting TRBD1. CDR3 length: 14 amino acids. In germline, CDR1 is LNHDA, CDR2 SQIVND (reference sequence). The trim removed 6 bases at V and 5 bases at J, leaving 3 bases unmatched. The CDR3 here is CASRWTGGDQPQHF. CDR3 coding DNA: TGTGCCAGTAGATGGACAGGGGGCGATCAGCCCCAGCATTTT.

The chain has TRBV20-1 and TRBJ2-7; 11 nucleotides agree with TRBD2. V was pared by 3 bases and J by 6 bases, with 7 bases of the junction left unmatched. The length of the CDR3 is 14 residues. The germline V gene has CDR1 DFQATT and CDR2 SNEGSKA (reference sequence). The CDR3: CSASPLAGGVEQYF. For the CDR3, the DNA is TGCAGTGCTAGCCCCCTAGCGGGGGGTGTCGAGCAGTACTTC.

The J gene is TRBJ2-1, the V gene TRBV2, with D uncertain. Germline V CDR1 and CDR2: SNHLY, FYNNEI. The CDR3 has 15 residues. Trimming took 4 bases from V and 0 from J, leaving 10 bases between them. CDR3 coding DNA: TGTGCCAGCAGTGGAGGACCAGACTCCTACAATGAGCAGTTCTTC. Translating gives CASSGGPDSYNEQFF.